A selection of T cell receptor beta chains follows, all from one sample in a study of lymphopenia after photon versus proton radiotherapy. The repertoire was sequenced with immunoSEQ multiplex PCR; TCRdb's copy has only in-frame clones and lacks some. The data hold roughly 64,000 clones, with around 90% observed a single time. This specimen consisted of peripheral blood, obtained from a patient treated with proton-based radiotherapy. The receptors were gathered from a man older than 75 with esophageal cancer. Both conserved end residues are part of each CDR3. A D gene is named only where the DNA matches it firmly. Rows may omit the clone size; those that give it use once, few, many or a size class.

NA	TRBV4-3	NA	TRBJ2-1	TGCGCCAGCAGCCAAGCGGGACACCCGCAGGGAGGCGAGCAGTTCTTC	CASSQAGHPQGGEQFF
TRBD2	TRBV9	NA	TRBJ2-3	TGTGCCAGCAGCCTGGGGAGGGCCTCGAGCACAGATACGCAGTATTTT	CASSLGRASSTDTQYF
TRBD1	TRBV5-1	NA	TRBJ2-7	TGCGCCAGCAGCTTGGGAGGGACAGGGGGTTTCGAGCAGTACTTC	CASSLGGTGGFEQYF
NA	TRBV2	NA	TRBJ2-7	TGTGCCAGCAGTGAAGTCGGGGGTGGCGAGCAGTACTTC	CASSEVGGGEQYF
TRBD2	TRBV18	NA	TRBJ2-1	TGTGCCAGCTCACGCCAGACTAGCGGGGTGAATGAGCAGTTCTTC	CASSRQTSGVNEQFF
NA	TRBV7-2	NA	TRBJ1-6	TGTGCCAGCAGCTTATCGCACATTAGTTCACCCCTCCACTTT	CASSLSHISSPLHF
TRBD1	TRBV7-9	once	TRBJ2-2	TGTGCCAGCAGCCCATGGAAAGGACAGGGGAACACCGGGGAGCTGTTTTTT	CASSPWKGQGNTGELFF
TRBD1	TRBV7-8	NA	TRBJ1-2	TGTGCCAGCAGCTTAGGCAGGGGGCAAAGGAACTATGGCTACACCTTC	CASSLGRGQRNYGYTF
TRBD1	TRBV6-1	NA	TRBJ1-6	TGTGCCAGCAGTGAACAAAGGGGAGGGACAGGGTATTCACCCCTCCACTTT	CASSEQRGGTGYSPLHF
TRBD1	TRBV4-1	NA	TRBJ2-1	TGCGCCAGCAGCCACCCAGGGGGCCGCTCCTACAATGAGCAGTTCTTC	CASSHPGGRSYNEQFF